These 27 T cell receptor beta chains were all obtained from the same sample, sequenced in a study of cytomegalovirus exposure and HLA in healthy donors. In the PCR, 60 Vbeta and 13 Jbeta primers were used. Measured with immunoSEQ multiplex PCR; TCRdb has only the in-frame clones, and not every one. The sample yields some 150,000 clones, approximately 82% seen once. Sequenced sample: PBMCs. The receptors here all came from a man aged 40-49 years in good health and CMV-seronegative.

The gene calls are TRBV7-8 and TRBJ2-1; TRBD2 matches 13 bases. The CDR3 consists of 15 residues. Germline assignment: CDR1 SGHVS and CDR2 FQNEAQ. The V gene end was trimmed by 5 bases and the J gene end by 9 bases; junction bases not matched to a gene: 7. The CDR3 loop reads CASSTGLAGAGEQFF. CDR3 nucleotides: TGTGCCAGCAGCACCGGACTAGCGGGAGCAGGTGAGCAGTTCTTC.

The V gene is TRBV19, the J gene TRBJ2-1; 12 bases are a match to TRBD2. The CDR3 length is 15 residues. The germline gives CDR1 LNHDA, CDR2 SQIVND (reference sequence). V lost 6 bases, J lost 5 bases, and 5 bases stayed unmatched. The CDR3 DNA sequence: TGTGCCAGTAGACCTAGCGGGAGGGCCGACAATGAGCAGTTCTTC. As protein: CASRPSGRADNEQFF.

This clone was seen more than once but under ten times. V gene TRBV5-1 combines with J gene TRBJ2-1, with 9 bases aligning to TRBD1. The V gene end was trimmed by 2 bases and the J gene end by 4 bases; junction bases not matched to a gene: 4. The V gene's germline CDR1 is SGHRS and CDR2 YFSETQ. The CDR3 spans 15 residues. DNA of the CDR3: TGCGCCAGCAGCTTAGGACAGGGGCGATACAATGAGCAGTTCTTC. It yields the protein CASSLGQGRYNEQFF.

This clone was detected only a few times. V usage is TRBV19 and J usage is TRBJ2-2, with 7 bases aligning to TRBD2. Trimming took 7 bases from V and 1 from J; bases not matched to a gene: 3. Germline CDR1 is LNHDA and CDR2 is SQIVND (reference sequence). This CDR3 region has 14 residues. CDR3 DNA: TGTGCCAGTATCGCGGGAGAGAACACCGGGGAGCTGTTTTTT. The encoded protein is CASIAGENTGELFF.

The V gene is TRBV7-8, the J gene TRBJ2-7, with 8 bases identical to TRBD1. CDR3 size: 17 residues. Looked up from germline, CDR1 is SGHVS and CDR2 is FQNEAQ. The V segment lost 4 bases and the J segment 0 bases; nucleotides outside the gene matches: 11. In DNA, the CDR3 is TGTGCCAGCAGCTCCAAAGAACAGGGGGTTTACTCCTACGAGCAGTACTTC. Protein: CASSSKEQGVYSYEQYF.

The CDR3 here is CASSLAGGAGTEAFF. The DNA of the CDR3 is TGCGCCAGCAGCTTGGCGGGGGGCGCAGGGACTGAAGCTTTCTTT. The V gene is TRBV5-1, the J gene TRBJ1-1, with D possibly being TRBD1 (6 bases). Germline CDR1 is SGHRS and CDR2 is YFSETQ. The ends were cut back, 0 bases at V and 5 bases at J, with 14 bases in the middle. This CDR3 comprises 15 residues.

The chain has TRBV30 and TRBJ2-1; 12 bases agree with TRBD2. Losses at the gene ends were 4 bases for V and 9 bases for J; bases not matched to a gene: 13. Germline V gives CDR1 GTSNPN, CDR2 SVGIG (reference sequence). This CDR3 contains 16 residues. CDR3 DNA sequence: TGTGCCTGGATCCCTAGCGGGAGGGCCTGGTTAAGTGAGCAGTTCTTC. Amino acid sequence: CAWIPSGRAWLSEQFF.

V usage is TRBV4-1 and J usage is TRBJ2-5, with no clear D. CDR3 length equals 15 residues. Germline loops: CDR1 MGHRA, CDR2 YSYEKL. V lost 0 bases to trimming and J lost 4 bases, with 12 bases between them. For the CDR3, the DNA is TGCGCCAGCAGCCAAGATCCGCGGTCCGGAGAGACCCAGTACTTC. Protein: CASSQDPRSGETQYF.

The J gene is TRBJ2-2, the V gene TRBV7-8; 10 nucleotides match TRBD2. Unmatched junction bases numbered 13, after V lost 2 bases and J lost 7 bases. The CDR3 has 18 residues. CDR1 is SGHVS, CDR2 FQNEAQ, per germline. Here the CDR3 DNA reads TGTGCCAGCAGCTTATATGGGCTAGCGGGAGCTCTAGGCGGGGAGCTGTTTTTT. The encoded protein is CASSLYGLAGALGGELFF.

This clone is a singleton in its sample. The rearrangement uses TRBV10-3 and TRBJ2-7; possible D gene TRBD1, 5 bases. Trimming removed 0 bases from V and 0 bases from J, with 6 bases in between. The CDR3 contains 14 residues. Germline V gene lookup returns CDR1 ENHRY and CDR2 SYGVKD. The CDR3 bases are TGTGCCATCAGTGAGTCGGACACCTCCTACGAGCAGTACTTC. As protein: CAISESDTSYEQYF.

The chain carries TRBV19 and TRBJ2-5; a weak D match, TRBD1 (5 bases). In germline, CDR1 is LNHDA, CDR2 SQIVND (reference sequence). V dropped 1 base and J dropped 4 bases, with 16 bases sitting between them. The CDR3 totals 16 residues. This CDR3 reads CASSIGGSHLGETQYF. As DNA, the CDR3 is TGTGCCAGTAGTATAGGGGGCTCCCATCTAGGAGAGACCCAGTACTTC.

The rearrangement uses TRBV10-3 and TRBJ1-5, with D possibly matching TRBD1 (5 bases). Trimming stripped 8 bases from V and 0 bases from J, with 14 bases between. The CDR3 sequence is 15 residues long. The germline CDR1 and CDR2 sequences are ENHRY and SYGVKD. The CDR3 here is CAIAQGSNSNQPQHF. DNA for the CDR3: TGTGCCATCGCGCAGGGATCGAATAGCAATCAGCCCCAGCATTTT.

The chain recombines TRBV4-3 with TRBJ2-1; D unresolved. CDR1 and CDR2 (germline): LGHNA, YSLEER. Trimming left V 4 bases short and J 8 bases short, with 21 bases between. This CDR3 region has 16 residues. CDR3: CASSLLWATQSDEQFF. CDR3 bases: TGCGCCAGCAGCCTCCTCTGGGCCACCCAAAGTGATGAGCAGTTCTTC.

DNA of the CDR3: TGTGCCAGCAGCCAAGGTTTAGTGGGGGGAACTGAAGCTTTCTTT. It translates to CASSQGLVGGTEAFF. The chain couples TRBV14 to TRBJ1-1; tentative D call: TRBD1 (5 bases). V lost 1 base and J 5 bases, leaving 14 bases between the germline ends. The CDR3 totals 15 residues. The germline gives CDR1 SGHDN, CDR2 FVKESK.

This clone was found a few times. The chain links TRBV7-9 to TRBJ2-7; 10 positions match TRBD2. The junction had 2 bases not matched to a gene; V was cut back by 3 bases and J by 6 bases. The CDR3 has 13 amino acids. Germline CDR1 is SEHNR and CDR2 is FQNEAQ (reference sequence). The CDR3 spells CASSLLAGVEQYF. The DNA for the CDR3 is TGTGCCAGCAGCTTGCTAGCGGGAGTCGAGCAGTACTTC.

The chain links TRBV12-5 to TRBJ2-3, with a possible D match to TRBD2 (6 bases). The CDR3 is 13 amino acids. V was cut by 2 bases and J by 5 bases, with 8 bases left in between. CDR1 is LGHNT and CDR2 is FRNRAP in the germline V gene. The CDR3 sequence: CASGLMGGDTQYF. In DNA form, the CDR3 reads TGTGCTAGTGGTTTGATGGGGGGAGATACGCAGTATTTT. Filled out from reference TRBV12-5 and TRBJ2-3, the complete variable domain reads DARVTQTPRHKVTEMGQEVTMRCQPILGHNTVFWYRQTMMQGLELLAYFRNRAPLDDSGMPKDRFSAEMPDATLATLKIQPSEPRDSAVYFCASGLMGGDTQYFGPGTRLTVL.

This rearrangement joins TRBV6-1 to TRBJ1-4; TRBD1 might be the D (5 bases). Germline assignment: CDR1 MNHNS and CDR2 SASEGT. CDR3 length equals 13 residues. V was cut by 6 bases and J by 8 bases, with 13 bases left in between. DNA of the CDR3: TGTGCCAGCAGCTTCGACAGACGGGAAAAACTGTTTTTT. Translated: CASSFDRREKLFF.

V is TRBV6-1 and J is TRBJ2-7; weak D call: TRBD1 (5 bases). The V and J ends lost 6 bases and 1 base respectively, with 7 bases between them. Germline CDR1 MNHNS, CDR2 SASEGT. The CDR3 totals 12 residues. The CDR3 coding sequence is TGTGCCAGCAGAGGGGTATCCTACGAGCAGTACTTC. Translated, it gives CASRGVSYEQYF.

The V gene is TRBV7-9, the J gene TRBJ2-7, with 9 bases lining up with TRBD1. From germline, CDR1 is SEHNR and CDR2 FQNEAQ (reference sequence). Germline trimming cut 5 bases from V and 5 bases from J; bases unmatched to any gene: 10. This CDR3 has 15 residues. In DNA form, the CDR3 reads TGTGCCAGCAGCGCCTGGGGGACAGGGTTCGACGAGCAGTACTTC. It encodes CASSAWGTGFDEQYF.

V gene TRBV4-2 combines with J gene TRBJ2-7, with TRBD1 identical over 9 bases. CDR3 length equals 16 residues. The V and J ends lost 3 bases and 1 base, in that order; junction bases with no gene match: 7. Germline assignment: CDR1 LGHNA and CDR2 YNFKEQ. The CDR3 region has the DNA TGTGCCAGCAGCCAGGAACAGGGGGCTGGGTCCTACGAGCAGTACTTC. It specifies CASSQEQGAGSYEQYF.

This clone showed up just a few times. This chain connects TRBV5-3 to TRBJ2-7, with D tentatively TRBD1 (6 bases). TRBV5-3 is marked as an open reading frame, function uncertain. The CDR3 covers 16 residues. V lost 0 bases and J lost 4, with 17 bases in between. DNA for the CDR3: TGTGCCAGAAGCTTGGCCCTCTCAGGGGCCCCTTACGAGCAGTACTTC. As protein: CARSLALSGAPYEQYF.

The chain links TRBV7-9 to TRBJ2-3; 7 bases line up with TRBD1. Germline V gene data show CDR1 as SEHNR and CDR2 as FQNEAQ (reference sequence). This CDR3 contains 14 residues. The V segment lost 6 bases and the J segment 6 bases; nucleotides outside the gene matches: 9. For the CDR3, the DNA is TGTGCCAGCAGACGCTTATTACAGGGGGATACGCAGTATTTT. Its protein is CASRRLLQGDTQYF.

V is TRBV7-3 and J is TRBJ2-5; TRBD2 matches 7 bases. The ends lost 5 bases at V and 3 bases at J; junction bases unmatched: 9. Germline V gives CDR1 SGHTA, CDR2 FQGTGA. The CDR3 has 15 amino acids. The CDR3, as DNA: TGTGCCAGCAGCGTAGGTCTTGGACTAGAAGAGACCCAGTACTTC. This gives the protein CASSVGLGLEETQYF.

The chain carries TRBV5-1 and TRBJ2-3; 7 bases fit TRBD2. The CDR3 contains 15 residues. The germline V gene has CDR1 SGHRS and CDR2 YFSETQ. V gave up 0 bases and J gave up 3 bases; unmatched junction bases: 4. CDR3 in amino acids: CASSLGRGLTDTQYF. The CDR3 region has the DNA TGCGCCAGCAGCTTGGGGCGGGGGTTAACAGATACGCAGTATTTT.

Notes on this clone: The CDR3 does not close with the conserved phenylalanine or tryptophan, likely indicating a read error. Because the CDR3's place on the DNA is in doubt, the DNA is left out and the CDR3 is given as listed by TCRdb. J is TRBJ2-6 and V is TRBV6-5; TRBD2, the D gene given by the table, was not confirmed from the DNA. The germline gives CDR1 MNHEY, CDR2 SVGAGI. The CDR3 comprises 13 residues, both ends counted. The CDR3 sequence: CASSPREGLRTLI.

The chain uses TRBV18 and TRBJ1-2; 7 bases are a match to TRBD1. The J segment lost 7 bases and the V segment lost 4 bases, leaving 9 bases of the junction unmatched. The CDR3 has 14 amino acids. Per germline, CDR1 KGHSH and CDR2 LQKENI. CDR3 amino acids: CASSLQGGEAGYTF. DNA for the CDR3: TGTGCCAGCTCACTCCAGGGGGGTGAGGCTGGCTACACCTTC.

This clone came up once. The chain is built from TRBV10-3 and TRBJ2-7, with 10 nucleotides matching TRBD1. After removal of 3 bases from V and 5 bases from J, the junction contained 7 bases not matched to a gene. The CDR3 sequence is 15 residues long. Per germline, CDR1 ENHRY and CDR2 SYGVKD. CDR3 in amino acids: CAISDTGTGVHEQYF. For the CDR3, the DNA is TGTGCCATCAGTGACACCGGGACAGGGGTCCACGAGCAGTACTTC.